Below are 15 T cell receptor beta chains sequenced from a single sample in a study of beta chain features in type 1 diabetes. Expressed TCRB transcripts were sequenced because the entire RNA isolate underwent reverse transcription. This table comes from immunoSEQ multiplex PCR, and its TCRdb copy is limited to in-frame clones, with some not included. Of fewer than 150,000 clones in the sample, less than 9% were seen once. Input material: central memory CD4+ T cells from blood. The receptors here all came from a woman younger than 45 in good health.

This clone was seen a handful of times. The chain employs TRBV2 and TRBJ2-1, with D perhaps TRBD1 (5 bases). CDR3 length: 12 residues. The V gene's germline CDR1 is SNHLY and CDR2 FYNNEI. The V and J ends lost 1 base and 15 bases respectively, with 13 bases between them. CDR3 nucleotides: TGTGCCAGCAGTGAAGTCTCGGTGGGGCGGTTCTTC. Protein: CASSEVSVGRFF.

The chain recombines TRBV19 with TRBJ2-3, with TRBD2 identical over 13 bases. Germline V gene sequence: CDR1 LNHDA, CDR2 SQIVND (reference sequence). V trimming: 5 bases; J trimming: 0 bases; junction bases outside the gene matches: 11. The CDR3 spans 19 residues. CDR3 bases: TGTGCCAGTAGTCAAGACGGACTAGCGGGAGTAGGGAGCACAGATACGCAGTATTTT. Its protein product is CASSQDGLAGVGSTDTQYF.

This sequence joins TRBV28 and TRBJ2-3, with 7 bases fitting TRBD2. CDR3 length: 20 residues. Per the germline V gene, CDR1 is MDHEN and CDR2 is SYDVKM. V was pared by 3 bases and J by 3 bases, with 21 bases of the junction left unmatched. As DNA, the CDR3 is TGTGCCAGCAGTTTTGGTCTAGCGGTCGCGGCTGGTTTAGGAACAGATACGCAGTATTTT. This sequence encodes CASSFGLAVAAGLGTDTQYF.

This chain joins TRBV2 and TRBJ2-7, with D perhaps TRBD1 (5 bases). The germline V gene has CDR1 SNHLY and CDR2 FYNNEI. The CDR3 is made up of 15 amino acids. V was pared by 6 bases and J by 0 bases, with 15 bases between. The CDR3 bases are TGTGCCAGCAGCTTCGACAGATCTAGCTCCTACGAGCAGTACTTC. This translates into CASSFDRSSSYEQYF.

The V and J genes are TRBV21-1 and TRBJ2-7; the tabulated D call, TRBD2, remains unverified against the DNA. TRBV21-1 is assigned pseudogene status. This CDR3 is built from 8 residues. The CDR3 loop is CASSSGFF. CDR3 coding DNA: TGTGCCAGCAGCTCGGGATTCTTC.

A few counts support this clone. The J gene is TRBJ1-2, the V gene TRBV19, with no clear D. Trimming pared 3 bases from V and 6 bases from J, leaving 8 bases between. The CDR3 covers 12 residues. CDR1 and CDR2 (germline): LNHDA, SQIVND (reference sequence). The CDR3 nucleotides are TGTGCCAGTAGTATCCCCAGGAATGGCTACACCTTC. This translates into CASSIPRNGYTF.

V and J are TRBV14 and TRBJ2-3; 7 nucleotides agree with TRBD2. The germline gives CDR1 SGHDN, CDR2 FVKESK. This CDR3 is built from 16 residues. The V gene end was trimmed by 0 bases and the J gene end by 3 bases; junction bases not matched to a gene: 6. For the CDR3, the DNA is TGTGCCAGCAGCCAAGAGCGGGAGCCGAGGACAGATACGCAGTATTTT. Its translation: CASSQEREPRTDTQYF.

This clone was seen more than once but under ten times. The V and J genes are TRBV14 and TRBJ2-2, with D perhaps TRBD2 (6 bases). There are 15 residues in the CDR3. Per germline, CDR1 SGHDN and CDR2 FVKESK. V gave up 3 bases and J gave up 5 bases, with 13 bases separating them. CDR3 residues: CASSQRLVTTGELFF. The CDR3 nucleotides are TGTGCCAGCAGCCAGAGACTAGTAACTACCGGGGAGCTGTTTTTT.

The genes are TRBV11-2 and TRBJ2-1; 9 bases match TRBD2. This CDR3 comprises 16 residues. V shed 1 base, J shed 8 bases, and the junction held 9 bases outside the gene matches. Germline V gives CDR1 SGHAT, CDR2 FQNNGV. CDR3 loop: CASSLGLAGPLDEQFF. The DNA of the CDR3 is TGTGCCAGCAGCTTAGGGCTAGCGGGACCCTTGGATGAGCAGTTCTTC.

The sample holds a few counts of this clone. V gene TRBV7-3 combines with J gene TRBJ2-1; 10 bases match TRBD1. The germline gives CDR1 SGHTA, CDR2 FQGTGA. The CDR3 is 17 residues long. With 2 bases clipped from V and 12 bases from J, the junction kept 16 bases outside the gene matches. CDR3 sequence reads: CASSLSAGTGEIRAQFF. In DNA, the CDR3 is TGTGCCAGCAGCTTATCTGCCGGGACAGGGGAAATACGGGCGCAGTTCTTC.

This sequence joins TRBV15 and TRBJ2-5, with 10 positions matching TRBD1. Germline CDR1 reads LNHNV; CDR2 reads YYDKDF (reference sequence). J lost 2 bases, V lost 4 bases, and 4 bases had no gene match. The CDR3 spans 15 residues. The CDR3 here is CATSKDRGGQETQYF. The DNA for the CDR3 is TGTGCCACCAGCAAGGACAGGGGGGGACAAGAGACCCAGTACTTC.

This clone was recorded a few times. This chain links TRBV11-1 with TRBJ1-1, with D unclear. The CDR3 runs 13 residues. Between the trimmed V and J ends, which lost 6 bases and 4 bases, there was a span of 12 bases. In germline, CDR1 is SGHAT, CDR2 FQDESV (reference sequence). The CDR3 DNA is TGTGCCAGCAGGTTTCATGAGGGCACTGAAGCTTTCTTT. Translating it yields CASRFHEGTEAFF.

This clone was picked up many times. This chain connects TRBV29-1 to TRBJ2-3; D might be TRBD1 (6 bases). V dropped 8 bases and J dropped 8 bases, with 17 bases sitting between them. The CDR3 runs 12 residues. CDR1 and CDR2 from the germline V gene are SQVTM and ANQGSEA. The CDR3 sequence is CSLRLQGGTQYF. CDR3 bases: TGCAGCTTACGACTACAGGGTGGTACGCAGTATTTT.

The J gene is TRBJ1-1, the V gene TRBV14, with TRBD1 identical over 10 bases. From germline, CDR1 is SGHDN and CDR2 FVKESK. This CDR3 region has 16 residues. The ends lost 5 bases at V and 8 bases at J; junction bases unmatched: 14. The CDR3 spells CASSGPGTGAQREAFF. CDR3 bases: TGTGCCAGCAGCGGACCCGGGACAGGGGCCCAGAGGGAAGCTTTCTTT.

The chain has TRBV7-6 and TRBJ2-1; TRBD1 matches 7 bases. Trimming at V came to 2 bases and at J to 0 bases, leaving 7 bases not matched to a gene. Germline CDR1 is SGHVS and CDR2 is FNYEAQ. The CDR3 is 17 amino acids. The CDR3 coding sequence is TGTGCCAGCAGCTTAATGGCCGGGACAGACTCCTACAATGAGCAGTTCTTC. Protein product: CASSLMAGTDSYNEQFF.